The 27 T cell receptor beta chains presented below share a single source sample, sequenced in a study of CD8+ T cells in alopecia areata. RNA was extracted and reverse transcribed into cDNA as the sequencing template. Using immunoSEQ multiplex PCR, the repertoire was profiled, and TCRdb retains in-frame clones only, with some absent. The sample yields about 150,000 clones, about 51% seen once. Sequencing used CD8+ T cells sorted from blood, obtained at week 0. The source of these receptors is a human donor with alopecia areata.

This clone was detected a few times. This chain uses TRBV7-9 with TRBJ2-7; 9 bases line up with TRBD1. CDR1 and CDR2 (germline): SEHNR, FQNEAQ (reference sequence). The V and J ends lost 4 bases and 6 bases, in that order; junction bases with no gene match: 10. This CDR3 has 15 residues. As DNA, the CDR3 is TGTGCCAGCAGCTACCCCGGGACAGGGTCCGTCGAGCAGTACTTC. Amino acid sequence: CASSYPGTGSVEQYF.

The chain recombines TRBV13 with TRBJ2-7; D is ambiguous. The germline CDR1 and CDR2 sequences are PRHDT and FYEKMQ (reference sequence). This CDR3 has 13 residues. The V gene lost 1 base and the J gene lost 2 bases, with 6 bases spanning the gap. CDR3 protein: CASSLASTYEQYF. CDR3 DNA sequence: TGTGCCAGCAGCTTAGCCTCTACCTACGAGCAGTACTTC.

This chain links TRBV7-8 with TRBJ2-7, with D possibly being TRBD1 (6 bases). V dropped 4 bases and J dropped 3 bases, with 10 bases sitting between them. This CDR3 contains 13 residues. Germline assignment: CDR1 SGHVS and CDR2 FQNEAQ. The CDR3: CASSSGELYEQYF. As DNA, the CDR3 is TGTGCCAGCAGCTCAGGGGAACTCTACGAGCAGTACTTC.

V gene TRBV15 combines with J gene TRBJ1-2; possible D gene TRBD1, 6 bases. The CDR3 has 15 amino acids. Germline lookup yields CDR1 LNHNV and CDR2 YYDKDF (reference sequence). With 0 bases removed from V and 4 bases from J, the gap between germline ends came to 12 bases. CDR3 in amino acids: CATSRDSGHAYGYTF. In nucleotides, the CDR3 is TGTGCCACCAGCAGAGATTCGGGACACGCCTATGGCTACACCTTC.

The rearrangement links TRBV12-5 to TRBJ1-6, with a possible D match to TRBD1 (5 bases). There are 14 residues in the CDR3. Germline V gene sequence: CDR1 LGHNT, CDR2 FRNRAP. Trimming shortened V by 4 bases and J by 9 bases, and 13 bases separated the two germline ends. The CDR3 spells CASGSTGGSSPLHF. In DNA form, the CDR3 reads TGTGCTAGTGGTTCCACGGGGGGGAGTTCACCCCTCCACTTT.

This clone was recorded only once. The J gene is TRBJ2-1, the V gene TRBV30; 9 bases are shared with TRBD1. Trimming cost V 5 bases and J 8 bases; bases outside gene matches: 10. The germline CDR1 and CDR2 sequences are GTSNPN and SVGIG (reference sequence). The CDR3 is 14 residues long. CDR3 sequence (DNA): TGTGCCTGGGCCTCTGGGACAGGGTTCGATGAGCAGTTCTTC. Translating it yields CAWASGTGFDEQFF.

The chain recombines TRBV4-3 with TRBJ1-1; D gene unclear. There are 14 residues in the CDR3. V was clipped by 0 bases and J by 5 bases, with 10 bases between them. Germline CDR1 and CDR2: LGHNA and YSLEER. For the CDR3, the DNA is TGCGCCAGCAGCCAAGATTCCGGTAGTACTGAAGCTTTCTTT. This translates into CASSQDSGSTEAFF.

The chain uses TRBV30 and TRBJ1-2, with no clear D. The CDR3 contains 14 residues. CDR1 and CDR2 from the germline V gene are GTSNPN and SVGIG (reference sequence). V was clipped by 6 bases and J by 3 bases, with 17 bases between them. The CDR3 loop reads CACQCGVDYYGYTF. CDR3 in DNA: TGTGCCTGTCAATGCGGGGTCGACTACTATGGCTACACCTTC.

In this sample, this clone turned up a few times. The chain employs TRBV29-1 and TRBJ2-6; 7 nucleotides agree with TRBD1. Germline V gives CDR1 SQVTM, CDR2 ANQGSEA. The CDR3 spans 15 residues. Unmatched junction bases numbered 7, after V lost 6 bases and J lost 2 bases. The chain's CDR3 is CSVAETGTGANVLTF. In DNA form, the CDR3 reads TGCAGCGTGGCCGAGACAGGGACTGGGGCCAACGTCCTGACTTTC.

On this clone itself: One end of the junction varies from germline; a read error may be responsible. The rearrangement joins TRBV29-1 to TRBJ1-2; D is unresolved. This CDR3 spans 9 amino acids. The germline CDR1 and CDR2 sequences are SQVTM and ANQGSEA. In DNA form, the CDR3 reads TGCAGCGTTGAAAGTTCAGGCCACTTC. Translated: CSVESSGHF.

The rearrangement uses TRBV5-4 and TRBJ1-1; the match to TRBD1 covers 7 bases. The CDR3 is 15 residues long. Trimming removed 0 bases from V and 4 bases from J; junction bases left unmatched: 6. The germline V gene has CDR1 SGHNT and CDR2 YYREEE (reference sequence). As DNA, the CDR3 is TGTGCCAGCAGCTTGGAAACAGGGGTGGGCACTGAAGCTTTCTTT. Translating it yields CASSLETGVGTEAFF.

This clone was counted a few times. The CDR3 sequence: CSVDKEDSYEQYF. In DNA, the CDR3 is TGCAGCGTTGATAAGGAGGACTCCTACGAGCAGTACTTC. This chain uses TRBV29-1 with TRBJ2-7; the D gene is possibly TRBD2 (5 bases). V lost 3 bases, J lost 0 bases, and 9 bases lay in between. Per the germline V gene, CDR1 is SQVTM and CDR2 is ANQGSEA. This CDR3 is built from 13 residues.

As DNA, the CDR3 is TGTGCCCTGATCGATTCCTATGGCTACACCTTC. Its translation: CALIDSYGYTF. This chain uses TRBV30 with TRBJ1-2; D is unclear. The germline V gene has CDR1 GTSNPN and CDR2 SVGIG (reference sequence). The V end was cut by 8 bases, the J end by 4 bases, with 11 bases between. This CDR3 comprises 11 residues.

In this sample, this clone turned up a few times. The V call is TRBV27, the J call TRBJ2-2, with unresolved D. V lost 5 bases, J lost 1 base, and 5 bases lay in between. Germline CDR1 MNHEY, CDR2 SMNVEV (reference sequence). The CDR3 has 13 residues. The CDR3 coding sequence is TGTGCCAGCAGTATGGGGAACACCGGGGAGCTGTTTTTT. Translated: CASSMGNTGELFF.

This clone was seen more than once but under ten times. The genes are TRBV7-2 and TRBJ1-2; no reliable D call. The CDR3 consists of 13 residues. Trimming pared 2 bases from V and 8 bases from J, leaving 12 bases between. The germline V gene has CDR1 SGHTA and CDR2 FQGNSA. In DNA, the CDR3 is TGTGCCAGCAGCTTATCTCTGGGAGAGGGCTACACCTTC. It is translated as CASSLSLGEGYTF. Supplemented by reference TRBV7-2 and TRBJ1-2, the full variable domain reads GAGVSQSPSNKVTEKGKDVELRCDPISGHTALYWYRQSLGQGLEFLIYFQGNSAPDKSGLPSDRFSAERTGGSVSTLTIQRTQQEDSAVYLCASSLSLGEGYTFGSGTRLTVV.

The chain uses TRBV15 and TRBJ2-1; 7 bases are a match to TRBD2. CDR3 size: 15 residues. The germline V gene has CDR1 LNHNV and CDR2 YYDKDF (reference sequence). V was clipped by 5 bases and J by 6 bases; unmatched bases: 10. CDR3 nucleotide sequence: TGTGCCACCAGCGGAGGGGCTAGCGGACCCAATGAGCAGTTCTTC. Protein sequence: CATSGGASGPNEQFF.

This rearrangement joins TRBV30 to TRBJ1-5; D not certain. Germline-derived CDR1 and CDR2 are GTSNPN and SVGIG (reference sequence). V was cut by 1 base and J by 6 bases, with 10 bases left in between. CDR3 length: 13 amino acids. CDR3 amino acids: CAWSGGLSQPQHF. The CDR3 DNA follows: TGTGCCTGGAGTGGAGGGTTGAGTCAGCCCCAGCATTTT.

This chain links TRBV29-1 with TRBJ2-3; 9 bases match TRBD1. The J segment lost 4 bases and the V segment lost 7 bases, leaving 9 bases of the junction unmatched. Germline values: CDR1 SQVTM, CDR2 ANQGSEA. This CDR3 has 14 amino acids. The DNA for the CDR3 is TGCAGCGCTCAACAGGGGGCTTGGGCAGATACGCAGTATTTT. Its protein is CSAQQGAWADTQYF.

The chain carries TRBV13 and TRBJ2-3; D ambiguous. CDR1 is PRHDT, CDR2 FYEKMQ, per germline (reference sequence). V was cut by 2 bases and J by 4 bases, with 10 bases left in between. This CDR3 region has 14 residues. The CDR3 sequence: CASSLYPRADTQYF. The CDR3 DNA is TGTGCCAGCAGCTTATACCCACGGGCAGATACGCAGTATTTT.

This clone was counted only a few times. The V and J genes are TRBV29-1 and TRBJ2-7; D is unclear. The CDR3 totals 13 residues. V lost 5 bases and J lost 2, with 13 bases in between. Germline CDR1 reads SQVTM; CDR2 reads ANQGSEA. The CDR3 DNA reads as TGCAGCGTTCAGAATAAAAACACCTACGAGCAGTACTTC. Residues: CSVQNKNTYEQYF.

This chain connects TRBV7-2 to TRBJ2-1; D gene unclear. Germline values: CDR1 SGHTA, CDR2 FQGNSA. This CDR3 is 14 amino acids long. Trimming removed 3 bases at V and 0 bases at J, with 6 bases between. The CDR3 spells CASSFRSSYNEQFF. For the CDR3, the DNA is TGTGCCAGCAGCTTTAGAAGCTCCTACAATGAGCAGTTCTTC.

CDR3 sequence reads: CASSLSISGNQPQHF. Here the CDR3 DNA reads TGTGCCAGCAGTTTATCGATCAGTGGCAATCAGCCCCAGCATTTT. V gene TRBV28 combines with J gene TRBJ1-5; no clear D. The CDR3 extends over 15 amino acids. CDR1 is MDHEN and CDR2 is SYDVKM in the germline V gene. The V and J ends lost 1 base and 2 bases respectively, with 9 bases between them.

This chain links TRBV15 with TRBJ2-1, with TRBD2 as a possible D gene (6 bases). CDR3 size: 16 residues. V shed 5 bases and J shed 8 bases, with 22 bases lying between them. In germline, CDR1 is LNHNV, CDR2 YYDKDF (reference sequence). The CDR3 nucleotides are TGTGCCACCAGCCCCCAGGCGGGGCCCCAACGGGATGAGCAGTTCTTC. Its protein is CATSPQAGPQRDEQFF. Full variable domain (missing parts from reference TRBV15 and TRBJ2-1): DAMVIQNPRYQVTQFGKPVTLSCSQTLNHNVMYWYQQKSSQAPKLLFHYYDKDFNNEADTPDNFQSRRPNTSFCFLDIRSPGLGDTAMYLCATSPQAGPQRDEQFFGPGTRLTVL.

This chain joins TRBV7-8 and TRBJ2-7; 7 nucleotides align to TRBD1. This CDR3 is built from 14 residues. Germline assignment: CDR1 SGHVS and CDR2 FQNEAQ. Trimming took 3 bases from V and 3 from J; bases not matched to a gene: 5. CDR3 protein: CASSFNNRGYEQYF. The CDR3 DNA reads TGTGCCAGCAGCTTCAATAACAGGGGCTACGAGCAGTACTTC.

In this sample, this clone turned up a few times. J is TRBJ2-6 and V is TRBV4-3; no reliable D call. Germline V gives CDR1 LGHNA, CDR2 YSLEER. Trimming cost V 0 bases and J 1 base, with 7 bases left between them. The CDR3 runs to 16 residues. CDR3 sequence: CASSQEVLSGANVLTF. CDR3 in DNA: TGCGCCAGCAGCCAAGAAGTCTTGTCTGGGGCCAACGTCCTGACTTTC.

The chain couples TRBV30 to TRBJ2-1, with D perhaps matching TRBD2 (6 bases). The V end lost 5 bases, the J end lost 0 bases, and 8 bases lay between the germline ends. CDR3 length equals 13 residues. Germline V gene data show CDR1 as GTSNPN and CDR2 as SVGIG (reference sequence). The CDR3 DNA reads as TGTGCCTGGCGGGGGAGCTCCTACAATGAGCAGTTCTTC. This sequence encodes CAWRGSSYNEQFF.

The chain joins TRBV30 to TRBJ2-1, with D hard to call. The ends were cut back, 0 bases at V and 12 bases at J, with 21 bases in the middle. Germline CDR1 GTSNPN, CDR2 SVGIG (reference sequence). The CDR3 loop spans 15 amino acids. CDR3 in amino acids: CAWSVPAETAAGQFF. In nucleotides, the CDR3 is TGTGCCTGGAGTGTACCAGCCGAGACGGCCGCCGGGCAGTTCTTC.